The rows below give T cell receptor beta chains drawn from one sample of a study of cytomegalovirus exposure and HLA in healthy donors. The data were produced by immunoSEQ multiplex PCR, yet TCRdb's version contains in-frame clones alone and is incomplete. The sample yields about 100,000 clones, around 75% seen once. The sequenced sample consisted of PBMCs. The receptor source for this set is a man between 45 and 60 years old in good health and CMV-seronegative. Each CDR3 is given without its conserved first and last residue.

>TRBJ2-1|TRBV28
ASSLWAGSSYNEQF
>TRBJ2-3|TRBV11-2
ASSLADRWGTQY
>TRBJ2-1|TRBV11-3
ASSLDSGAYNEQF
>TRBJ1-5|TRBV5-1
ASSRTGGNQPQH
>TRBJ2-7|TRBV27
ASSLNTYRAGREQY
>TRBJ2-1|TRBV5-1
ASSGGQGPYNEQF
>TRBJ2-7|TRBV6-1
ASRQGKMGEQY
>TRBJ1-2|TRBV7-2
ASSQAGLYGYT
>TRBJ1-5|TRBV11-2
ASSPSGTLINQPQH
>TRBJ1-5|TRBV7-3
AKWRSNQPQH
>TRBJ1-1|TRBV18
ASSPGRGLMNTEAF
>TRBJ1-2|TRBV19
ASSMLPGESNYGYT
>TRBJ2-3|TRBV6-1
ASTLRGGTDTQY
>TRBJ1-2|TRBV30
AWNWNRNYGYT
>TRBJ2-7|TRBV27
ASSFQRDEQY
>TRBJ2-7|TRBV6-6
ASSTGETYEQY
>TRBJ1-5|TRBV2
ASNAVNQPQH
>TRBJ2-3|TRBV11-2
ASSLEGGSGTDTQY
>TRBJ2-5|TRBV25-1
ASRKTGGETQY
>TRBJ2-2|TRBV19
ASTRGGTSHYTGELF
>TRBJ1-2|TRBV6-5
ASSDGQHYGYT
>TRBJ1-2|TRBV18
ASSPPLEAGQYGYT
>TRBJ2-2|TRBV10-1
ASSESKASGVYGELF
>TRBJ2-2|TRBV6-1
ASSIDQWGELF
>-|TRBV27
ATGGGTYEQY
>TRBJ1-5|TRBV21-1
ASSDLLTGQPQH
>TRBJ2-1|TRBV11-2
ASSLTSGTYNEQF
>TRBJ1-4|TRBV30
AWGGGRGEKLF
>TRBJ2-5|TRBV5-1
ASSLARQRETQY
>TRBJ1-2|TRBV4-2
ASSRTPGQGNYGYT
>TRBJ1-5|TRBV6-1
ASRLQVQNQPQH
>TRBJ2-7|TRBV5-1
ASSLGQGANSYEQY
>TRBJ2-1|TRBV11-2
ASSSVGAGRYNEQF
>TRBJ2-1|TRBV2
ASSVGERNEQF
>TRBJ1-5|TRBV7-2
ASSLQNNQPQH
>TRBJ1-2|TRBV28
ASRTGGSNYGYT
>TRBJ1-5|TRBV7-9
ASSLGGVPQPQH
>TRBJ2-1|TRBV29-1
SVGLSGVEQF
>TRBJ1-2|TRBV19
ASSPRERQGFNYGYT
>TRBJ2-1|TRBV7-9
ASSVQLAGVHNEQF
>TRBJ1-2|TRBV5-4
ASSLDRGAGGYT
>TRBJ1-2|TRBV7-3
ASSFTPSPGYT
>TRBJ2-3|TRBV7-9
SSSPLGGGRTDTQY
>TRBJ2-5|TRBV29-1
SVANTGGAETQY
>TRBJ1-6|TRBV28
ASTLGQDNSPLH
>TRBJ1-5|TRBV30
AWSLGQGEMPQH
>TRBJ2-4|TRBV6-1
ASLELAKNIQY
>TRBJ2-7|TRBV6-5
ASSYSEGASYEQY
>TRBJ1-5|TRBV4-2
ASSQEWTGVGQPQH
>TRBJ1-1|TRBV19
ASSILTGEAF
>TRBJ2-2|TRBV19
ASSPLQGGGGELF
>TRBJ2-7|TRBV2
ASTRGFDEQY